This T cell receptor (beta chain) stems from a study of T cells expressing NK-cell markers. Study-wide results and limits: The contribution of dominant NKG2C+ clonotypes to CD8+ T cells in about 6 donors was about 1.0-8%.

Details on this clonotype: Its antigen is unidentified.

The authors generated TCR beta cDNA through 5'RACE template switching with UMIs. Reanalyzing the 5' RACE reads, TCRdb keeps one entry per CDR3 protein, without DNA. This specimen shows 120,000 to 150,000 distinct CDR3 sequences; the ten leading clones hold 12%. The sequence came from a man between 18 and 35 years old in good health. Source material: blood T cells: a sorted CD56 or NKG2C T cell subset, CD4+ or CD8+ T cells, or bulk PBMC T cells (not recorded which).

This chain's CDR3 is CASSYPALAGSSTDTQYF. The rearrangement uses TRBV6-5 and TRBJ2-3; TCRdb names TRBD2, which stays unverified in the absence of DNA. The CDR3 is 18 amino acids. Germline loops: CDR1 MNHEY, CDR2 SVGAGI.